This entry features one T cell receptor beta chain sequence. Its antigen remains unknown. In TCRdb, the reads were re-called with MiXCR into one record per CDR3 protein. The sample yields around 540,000 distinct CDR3 sequences, around 30% seen once. This entry is derived from a study of T cell repertoires in cytomegalovirus infection. General study findings and limits: Clonotypes of TCR beta that were HLA-C-restricted and CMV-specific dominated the ex vivo response. There were carriers of CMV plus the relevant HLA, and cumulative public TCR beta family frequency identified them.

Trimming shortened V by 4 bases and J by 2 bases, and 13 bases separated the two germline ends. The CDR3 runs to 15 residues. Germline V lookup: CDR1 MDHEN, CDR2 SYDVKM. This receptor was obtained from a human donor in good health (CMV status not recorded). Some clones in this sample may be carry-over from other donors' samples. This specimen consisted of cultured PBMCs, obtained from culture after CMV antigen stimulation. The V gene is TRBV28, the J gene TRBJ2-3; perhaps TRBD2 as D (6 bases). The CDR3 DNA sequence: TGTGCCAGCAGTTATGGGACTGTCCTCACAGATACGCAGTATTTT. Its translation is CASSYGTVLTDTQYF. Based on the CDR3 plus reference TRBV28 and TRBJ2-3, the full variable domain is DVKVTQSSRYLVKRTGEKVFLECVQDMDHENMFWYRQDPGLGLRLIYFSYDVKMKEKGDIPEGYSVSREKKERFSLILESASTNQTSMYLCASSYGTVLTDTQYFGPGTRLTVL.